This TCR beta chain stems from a study of T cell responses to AZD1222 COVID-19 vaccine. Sequencing used immunoSEQ multiplex PCR; TCRdb keeps in-frame clones, though not all of them. The sample has about 180,000 clones; approximately 94% are singletons. Germline V gives CDR1 LNHNV, CDR2 YYDKDF (reference sequence). Trimming took 3 bases from V and 0 from J, leaving 12 bases between them. This CDR3 comprises 16 residues. With regard to this clone: The target antigen is unknown.

The analysis combined second doses at about 4 or about 12 weeks. Findings and caveats of the study: Every sample of the repertoires postdated the peak T cell response. Most donors were white British and more were female, and clonal diversity was possibly underestimated. The study reported that nearly half of spike-specific TCRs target unmutated variant regions.

The sequences come from peripheral blood, collected 28 days after the second AZD1222 dose. The receptor was derived from an adult who received the AZD1222 COVID-19 vaccine. V and J are TRBV15 and TRBJ1-3; tentatively, D is TRBD1 (6 bases). The DNA of the CDR3 is TGTGCCACCAGCAGGGACCGAGGGGGCTCTGGAAACACCATATATTTT. This sequence encodes CATSRDRGGSGNTIYF.